This TCR beta chain was captured by sequencing in a study of blood T cell repertoires in COVID-19. Turning to the study itself: Researchers got acute and convalescent COVID-19 samples from the United States, Italy and Spain. Nucleic acid was either cDNA or gDNA, and it came from T cells, B-cell-depleted T cells, or PBMCs.

The authors' processing: From reference gene primer amplification, estimates of nucleated cell counts were derived. The repertoire was sequenced with immunoSEQ multiplex PCR; TCRdb's copy has only in-frame clones and lacks some. V and J calls plus clone size are reproduced from that table; the DNA served to infer D and trimming. The table lists 200,000 to 300,000 clones, 85% of them singletons. This CDR3 region has 16 residues. Germline V CDR1 and CDR2: MNHEY, SMNVEV (reference sequence). The V and J ends lost 7 bases and 5 bases respectively, with 21 bases between them. The sequence came from a woman in her fifties or sixties with active or convalescent COVID-19. Sequencing was carried out using peripheral blood. This chain joins TRBV27 and TRBJ2-1; D is possibly TRBD1 (6 bases). CDR3 sequence: CASNQRTVTGNNEQFF. The CDR3 coding sequence is TGTGCCAGCAACCAGCGGACAGTAACTGGGAACAATGAGCAGTTCTTC.